Listed below are T cell receptor beta chains from one sample, sequenced in a study of T cell responses to AZD1222 COVID-19 vaccine. Sequencing used immunoSEQ multiplex PCR; TCRdb keeps in-frame clones, though not all of them. The sample has roughly 180,000 clones, 85% to 95% seen once. The sequencing here drew on peripheral blood, taken on day 0 of AZD1222 vaccination. The receptors shown here come from an adult in good health. CDR3s include the opening cysteine and the closing phenylalanine or tryptophan. The order of the fields is clone size, D gene, J gene, V gene, CDR3 protein, CDR3 DNA. The D gene is left open where the match is weak. Where a row states a size, it is once, few, many or the class of an expanded clone; other rows omit it.

>-|-|TRBJ1-2|TRBV4-2
CASSQDNRENYGYTF
TGTGCCAGCAGCCAAGATAACAGAGAAAACTATGGCTACACCTTC
>-|TRBD1|TRBJ1-4|TRBV7-9
CASSLRPPQGLSEKLFF
TGTGCCAGCAGCTTAAGGCCCCCACAGGGGTTGAGTGAAAAACTGTTTTTT
>-|-|TRBJ2-5|TRBV4-1
CASSQALGQGETQYF
TGCGCCAGCAGCCAAGCCCTGGGGCAGGGTGAGACCCAGTACTTC
>-|-|TRBJ1-2|TRBV6-5
CASRGGFGYTF
TGTGCCAGCAGGGGGGGCTTTGGCTACACCTTC
>-|TRBD1|TRBJ1-2|TRBV2
CASRRTGALIYGYTF
TGTGCCAGCAGAAGGACAGGCGCTTTGATTTATGGCTACACCTTC
>-|TRBD2|TRBJ2-7|TRBV6-5
CASSSIAGGPGEQYF
TGTGCCAGCAGTTCGATAGCGGGAGGGCCGGGGGAGCAGTACTTC
>-|TRBD1|TRBJ2-5|TRBV11-1
CASSLTWDRKETQYF
TGTGCCAGCAGCTTGACTTGGGACAGAAAAGAGACCCAGTACTTC
>-|TRBD2|TRBJ2-3|TRBV5-4
CASSLEGRERGTDTQYF
TGTGCCAGCAGCTTGGAGGGGCGGGAGAGGGGCACAGATACGCAGTATTTT
>-|-|TRBJ2-1|TRBV5-1
CASSLGGGYNEQFF
TGCGCCAGCAGCTTGGGGGGCGGATACAATGAGCAGTTCTTC
>-|-|TRBJ1-6|TRBV3-1/TRBV3-2
CASSQDPLDNSPLHF
TGTGCCAGCAGCCAAGACCCACTGGATAATTCACCCCTCCACTTT
>-|-|TRBJ1-5|TRBV15
CATSRGLGNQPQHF
TGTGCCACCAGCAGGGGGTTGGGCAATCAGCCCCAGCATTTT
>-|-|TRBJ2-1|TRBV2
CASSEGRQVLINEQFF
TGTGCCAGCAGTGAGGGCCGACAGGTCCTGATCAATGAGCAGTTCTTC
>-|-|TRBJ1-5|TRBV7-2
CASSLAHDRSNQPQHF
TGTGCCAGCAGCTTAGCCCATGACCGTAGCAATCAGCCCCAGCATTTT
>-|-|TRBJ2-1|TRBV5-6
CASSPTGREQFF
TGTGCCAGCAGCCCCACTGGGCGTGAGCAGTTCTTC
>-|TRBD1|TRBJ1-4|TRBV30
CAWSVRAGTGTNEKLFF
TGTGCCTGGAGTGTACGAGCTGGGACAGGGACAAATGAAAAACTGTTTTTT
>-|-|TRBJ2-2|TRBV7-6
CASSLEEGAGYTGELFF
TGTGCCAGTAGCTTAGAGGAGGGGGCTGGGTACACCGGGGAGCTGTTTTTT
>-|-|TRBJ2-3|TRBV28
CASSFDPFGTDTQYF
TGTGCCAGCAGTTTTGATCCCTTTGGCACAGATACGCAGTATTTT
>-|-|TRBJ2-7|TRBV28
CASSLLGRMTYEQYF
TGTGCCAGCAGTTTACTCGGGCGGATGACCTACGAGCAGTACTTC
>-|-|TRBJ2-1|TRBV18
CASSPLWRPEQFF
TGTGCCAGCTCACCACTGTGGAGGCCCGAGCAGTTCTTC
>-|TRBD1|TRBJ1-1|TRBV28
CASRTGTGGNTEAFF
TGTGCCAGCAGAACCGGGACAGGGGGTAACACTGAAGCTTTCTTT
>-|-|TRBJ1-5|TRBV21-1
CASSNPPFGHPVSNQPQHF
TGTGCCAGCAGCAATCCGCCGTTCGGACATCCAGTGTCCAATCAGCCCCAGCATTTT
>-|-|TRBJ1-5|TRBV5-1
CASSLLPQGDQPQHF
TGCGCCAGCAGCTTGCTGCCCCAAGGCGATCAGCCCCAGCATTTT
>-|TRBD1|TRBJ1-2|TRBV5-5
CASSGATGGYGYTF
TGTGCCAGCAGCGGGGCCACAGGGGGCTATGGCTACACCTTC
>-|-|TRBJ1-5|TRBV21-1
CASSKAPRSNQPQHF
TGTGCCAGCAGCAAAGCTCCCAGGAGCAATCAGCCCCAGCATTTT
>-|-|TRBJ2-3|TRBV19
CASSAFWSTDTQYF
TGTGCCAGTTCAGCGTTTTGGAGCACAGATACGCAGTATTTT
>-|-|TRBJ1-6|TRBV11-2
CASSRLDRFNSPLHF
TGTGCCAGCAGCCGCCTCGACAGATTCAATTCACCCCTCCACTTT
>-|-|TRBJ2-2|TRBV10-3
CAISETGGHTGELFF
TGTGCCATCAGCGAGACCGGGGGCCACACCGGGGAGCTGTTTTTT
>-|TRBD1|TRBJ2-2|TRBV4-2
CASSQGTGGASGELFF
TGTGCCAGCAGCCAAGGAACAGGGGGCGCGTCCGGGGAGCTGTTTTTT
>-|-|TRBJ1-6|TRBV6-4
CASSREIQDSPLHF
TGTGCCAGCAGTCGGGAGATTCAAGATTCACCCCTCCACTTT
>-|TRBD2|TRBJ2-4|TRBV19
CASSIGRGYANIQYF
TGTGCCAGTAGTATTGGGCGGGGGTACGCAAACATTCAGTACTTC
>-|TRBD1|TRBJ1-5|TRBV4-1
CASTQGGQGSNQPQHF
TGCGCCAGCACTCAGGGGGGACAGGGGAGCAATCAGCCCCAGCATTTT
>-|-|TRBJ2-2|TRBV15
CATSRDRSGTNTGELFF
TGTGCCACCAGCAGAGATAGGAGCGGCACGAACACCGGGGAGCTGTTTTTT
>-|-|TRBJ1-2|TRBV29-1
CSVSNQDFYGYTF
TGCAGCGTTTCTAACCAGGATTTCTATGGCTACACCTTC
>-|-|TRBJ2-5|TRBV6-5
CASSPAVSETQYF
TGTGCCAGCAGCCCAGCCGTCTCCGAGACCCAGTACTTC
>-|-|TRBJ1-6|TRBV28
CASSYRTPNRALHF
TGTGCCAGCAGTTACAGGACACCCAATAGGGCCCTCCACTTT
>-|-|TRBJ1-4|TRBV5-6
CASSLGGIGLEKLFF
TGTGCCAGCAGCTTGGGGGGGATAGGACTAGAAAAACTGTTTTTT
>-|TRBD2|TRBJ2-3|TRBV29-1
CSVDSGAGGGTDTQYF
TGCAGCGTAGACTCCGGGGCGGGAGGGGGAACAGATACGCAGTATTTT
>-|-|TRBJ2-7|TRBV10-3
CAISEGGAEQYF
TGTGCCATCAGTGAAGGGGGAGCCGAGCAGTACTTC
>-|-|TRBJ2-1|TRBV29-1
CSAQIGDEQFF
TGCAGCGCCCAGATAGGGGATGAGCAGTTCTTC
>-|-|TRBJ2-1|TRBV7-6
CASSSPWGSPAHNYNEQFF
TGTGCCAGCAGCTCCCCCTGGGGGTCCCCCGCCCATAACTACAATGAGCAGTTCTTC
>-|-|TRBJ2-2|TRBV28
CASSSTGELFF
TGTGCCAGCAGCTCGACCGGGGAGCTGTTTTTT
>once|TRBD1|TRBJ1-1|TRBV5-1
CASSRLQGAGTEAFF
TGCGCCAGCAGCAGACTACAGGGGGCGGGCACTGAAGCTTTCTTT
>-|-|TRBJ1-5|TRBV6-1
CASSERTVVAQPQHF
TGTGCCAGCAGTGAAAGGACGGTGGTTGCTCAGCCCCAGCATTTT
>-|TRBD2|TRBJ2-2|TRBV28
CASENVAGGPNTGELFF
TGTGCCAGCGAGAATGTAGCGGGAGGCCCTAACACCGGGGAGCTGTTTTTT
>-|-|TRBJ2-3|TRBV2
CARSKGSTDTQYF
TGTGCCCGCAGCAAGGGAAGCACAGATACGCAGTATTTT
>-|TRBD2|TRBJ2-7|TRBV7-2
CASSGVAGGGEQYF
TGTGCCAGCAGCGGAGTCGCGGGAGGTGGCGAGCAGTACTTC
>-|-|TRBJ1-6|TRBV14
CASSQARDGSPLHF
TGTGCCAGCAGCCAAGCCAGGGATGGTTCACCCCTCCACTTT
>-|TRBD1|TRBJ1-2|TRBV29-1
CSARDSYYGYTF
TGCAGCGCACGGGACAGTTATTATGGCTACACCTTC
>-|TRBD2|TRBJ2-3|TRBV4-1
CASSPAGSPTDTQYF
TGCGCCAGCAGTCCAGCGGGATCGCCAACAGATACGCAGTATTTT
>-|-|TRBJ1-6|TRBV4-1
CASSHLTGRPDSPLHF
TGCGCCAGCAGCCACCTGACGGGACGGCCGGATTCACCCCTCCACTTT
>-|-|TRBJ1-4|TRBV5-4
CASSRWGTNEKLFF
TGTGCCAGCAGCCGGTGGGGTACTAATGAAAAACTGTTTTTT
>-|TRBD2|TRBJ2-1|TRBV3-1/TRBV3-2
CASSQGLDGRGSNEQFF
TGTGCCAGCAGCCAGGGACTAGATGGGAGAGGGTCCAATGAGCAGTTCTTC
>once|-|TRBJ1-3|TRBV4-1
CASSQDSGISGNTIYF
TGCGCCAGCAGCCAAGATTCAGGCATCTCTGGAAACACCATATATTTT
>-|-|TRBJ1-6|TRBV7-9
CASSPRSSDNSPLHF
TGTGCCAGCAGCCCGCGTAGCAGTGATAATTCACCCCTCCACTTT